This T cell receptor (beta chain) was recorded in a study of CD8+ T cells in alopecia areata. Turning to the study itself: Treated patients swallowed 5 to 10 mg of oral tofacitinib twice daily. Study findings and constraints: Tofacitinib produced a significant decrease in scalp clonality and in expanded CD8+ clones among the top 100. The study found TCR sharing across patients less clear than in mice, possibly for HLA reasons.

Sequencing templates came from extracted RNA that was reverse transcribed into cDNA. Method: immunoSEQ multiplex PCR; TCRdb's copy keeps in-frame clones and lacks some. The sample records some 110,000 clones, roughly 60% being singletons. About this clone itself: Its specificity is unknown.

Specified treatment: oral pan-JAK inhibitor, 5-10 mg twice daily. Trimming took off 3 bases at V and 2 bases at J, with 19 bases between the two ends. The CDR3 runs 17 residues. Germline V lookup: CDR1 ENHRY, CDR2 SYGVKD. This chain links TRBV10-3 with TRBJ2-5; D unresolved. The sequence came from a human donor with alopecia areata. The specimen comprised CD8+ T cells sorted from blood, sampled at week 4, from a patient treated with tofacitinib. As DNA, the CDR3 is TGTGCCATCAGTGACGGAGTAGGGATACTGCCACAAGAGACCCAGTACTTC. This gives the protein CAISDGVGILPQETQYF.